The sample holds one count of the clone carrying this T cell receptor beta chain. Antigen: not known. The missing conserved phenylalanine or tryptophan at the end of this CDR3 makes a read error likely. Original data processing: Between-group CDR3 differences, defined by clinicopathological status, yielded a distant-metastasis classifier for papillary thyroid cancer. TCRdb reprocessed the PCR reads using MiXCR. The V and J calls, along with clone size, are taken from TCRdb and not from the paper's own processing. In the table there are around 23,000 clones, 20% to 25% of which are singletons. These data are taken from a study of metastatic and nonmetastatic thyroid tumors. Overall study: Both malignant and benign thyroid patients supplied peripheral blood and tumor or nodule tissue samples, across which the repertoires of these patients were then compared. Findings and limits, study-wide: It was reportedly found that TCR beta diversity was significantly higher in malignant thyroid tumors than in benign nodules, a difference seen in both blood and tumor samples.

The germline CDR1 and CDR2 sequences are SNHLY and FYNNEI. The CDR3 extends over 11 amino acids. The V gene lost 4 bases and the J gene lost 5 bases, with 5 bases spanning the gap. Ahead of thyroid surgery, no patient had received treatment of any kind. The source is a male donor with papillary thyroid cancer or a benign thyroid nodule (not recorded which). Some clones in this sample may be carry-over from other donors' samples. Sequenced material: blood. The chain uses TRBV2 and TRBJ1-1; no definite D call. The CDR3 DNA follows: TGTGCCAGCAGTGGGGAAACTGAAGCTTTCAGT. It encodes CASSGETEAFS.